The 10 T cell receptor beta chains reported below all come from one sample, sequenced in a study of T cell responses to AZD1222 COVID-19 vaccine. Clones were sequenced by immunoSEQ multiplex PCR, and TCRdb holds only the in-frame ones, with some missing. The data hold roughly 150,000 clones, with around 93% observed a single time. The sample here was peripheral blood, taken 28 days after the second AZD1222 dose. The receptors were gathered from an adult who received the AZD1222 COVID-19 vaccine.

As concerns this clone: Other DNA sequences of this sample code for an identical CDR3. The genes are TRBV19 and TRBJ2-1; 14 nucleotides agree with TRBD2. The germline V gene has CDR1 LNHDA and CDR2 SQIVND (reference sequence). The length of the CDR3 is 16 residues. J gave up 4 bases and V 3 bases, and 2 bases lay outside the gene matches. The chain's CDR3 is CASSMRTSGRYNEQFF. Written as DNA, the CDR3 is TGTGCCAGTAGTATGAGGACTAGCGGGAGGTACAATGAGCAGTTCTTC.

The J gene is TRBJ1-2, the V gene TRBV28, with 8 bases fitting TRBD1. J lost 0 bases, V lost 6 bases, and 15 bases had no gene match. The CDR3 is 18 amino acids. Germline V gene sequence: CDR1 MDHEN, CDR2 SYDVKM. CDR3 sequence reads: CASRLSLQRDRSNYGYTF. The CDR3 region has the DNA TGTGCCAGCAGACTCTCCCTCCAGCGGGACAGGTCTAACTATGGCTACACCTTC.

The chain employs TRBV18 and TRBJ1-2; the D gene is possibly TRBD1 (5 bases). The germline CDR1 and CDR2 sequences are KGHSH and LQKENI. The CDR3 runs to 14 residues. Trimming took 6 bases from V and 3 from J, leaving 14 bases between them. DNA for the CDR3: TGTGCCAGCTCCCCGGGACTGGGGGACTATGGCTACACCTTC. It yields the protein CASSPGLGDYGYTF.

The genes are TRBV2 and TRBJ1-5, with a tentative D call TRBD1 (6 bases). The CDR3 contains 15 residues. Germline values: CDR1 SNHLY, CDR2 FYNNEI. The V gene lost 7 bases and the J gene lost 1 base, with 14 bases spanning the gap. The DNA for the CDR3 is TGTGCCAGCAACGAGGGAGGGGGGAGCAATCAGCCCCAGCATTTT. This encodes CASNEGGGSNQPQHF.

DNA for the CDR3: TGTGCCAGCTCACCAGCGACTCTCACCGGGGAGCTGTTTTTT. This sequence encodes CASSPATLTGELFF. The chain uses TRBV18 and TRBJ2-2; D remains unclear. CDR3 length: 14 amino acids. Looked up from germline, CDR1 is KGHSH and CDR2 is LQKENI. Trimming shortened V by 2 bases and J by 4 bases, and 8 bases separated the two germline ends.

V gene TRBV5-5 combines with J gene TRBJ1-3; 11 positions match TRBD1. Looked up from germline, CDR1 is SGHKS and CDR2 is YYEKEE (reference sequence). CDR3 length: 19 amino acids. The V segment lost 0 bases and the J segment 2 bases; nucleotides outside the gene matches: 10. In DNA, the CDR3 is TGTGCCAGCAGCTTGGCCCGGGACAGGGGGAGTTGGGCTGGAAACACCATATATTTT. The encoded protein is CASSLARDRGSWAGNTIYF.

This clone has just one count. This chain connects TRBV11-2 to TRBJ2-1; 9 bases are a match to TRBD2. This CDR3 region has 16 residues. With 5 bases clipped from V and 2 bases from J, the junction kept 7 bases outside the gene matches. Germline values: CDR1 SGHAT, CDR2 FQNNGV. CDR3 sequence: CASSPYLAGPYNEQFF. The CDR3 nucleotides read TGTGCCAGCAGCCCGTATCTAGCGGGACCCTACAATGAGCAGTTCTTC.

This clone was seen once. The rearrangement uses TRBV27 and TRBJ1-6; 10 nucleotides align to TRBD1. V gave up 2 bases and J gave up 10 bases; unmatched junction bases: 5. There are 15 residues in the CDR3. Germline loops: CDR1 MNHEY, CDR2 SMNVEV (reference sequence). The CDR3 loop is CASSLRGQGFSPLHF. Here the CDR3 DNA reads TGTGCCAGCAGTTTAAGGGGACAGGGGTTCTCACCCCTCCACTTT.

V usage is TRBV2 and J usage is TRBJ1-2; 7 bases align to TRBD1. V dropped 4 bases and J dropped 4; count of bases not matched to a gene: 6. In germline, CDR1 is SNHLY, CDR2 FYNNEI. The length of the CDR3 is 14 residues. CDR3 DNA: TGTGCCAGCAGTGTCCAGGGGGTGGGCTATGGCTACACCTTC. Its protein product is CASSVQGVGYGYTF. Full variable domain (rest looked up from reference TRBV2 and TRBJ1-2): EPEVTQTPSHQVTQMGQEVILRCVPISNHLYFYWYRQILGQKVEFLVSFYNNEISEKSEIFDDQFSVERPDGSNFTLKIRSTKLEDSAMYFCASSVQGVGYGYTFGSGTRLTVV.

The genes are TRBV19 and TRBJ2-1; the D call may be TRBD1 or TRBD2 (5 bases each). The germline V gene has CDR1 LNHDA and CDR2 SQIVND (reference sequence). CDR3 size: 13 residues. The V gene lost 6 bases and the J gene lost 0 bases, with 6 bases spanning the gap. CDR3 loop: CASRGTSYNEQFF. In DNA form, the CDR3 reads TGTGCCAGTAGGGGGACCTCCTACAATGAGCAGTTCTTC. Together with reference TRBV19 and TRBJ2-1, the CDR3 gives the full variable domain: DGGITQSPKYLFRKEGQNVTLSCEQNLNHDAMYWYRQDPGQGLRLIYYSQIVNDFQKGDIAEGYSVSREKKESFPLTVTSAQKNPTAFYLCASRGTSYNEQFFGPGTRLTVL.